This TCR beta chain was captured in a study of blood T cell repertoires in COVID-19. V gave up 7 bases and J gave up 4 bases, with 12 bases separating them. CDR1 is LNHDA, CDR2 SQIVND, per germline (reference sequence). CDR3 length: 13 amino acids. Participants' own reports of clinical history determined their cohort assignment. The data were produced by immunoSEQ multiplex PCR, yet TCRdb's version contains in-frame clones alone and is incomplete. The table records 150,000 or so clones, more than 75% of them present only once. Sequenced sample: PBMCs or T cells enriched from blood (not recorded which). J is TRBJ2-3 and V is TRBV19, with a weak D call TRBD2 (5 bases). This sequence was found in a human donor with acute COVID-19. The donor label of this sample is uncertain. The CDR3 protein is CASTLSGPDTQYF. CDR3 nucleotide sequence: TGTGCCAGTACCCTGAGCGGACCAGATACGCAGTATTTT.